This paragraph covers one T cell receptor beta chain sequence. The antigen remains undetermined. This record comes from a study of OX40 agonist ivuxolimab in advanced cancers. Turning to the study itself: Across the patients, intravenous ivuxolimab was delivered every 2 weeks at 0.01 to 10 mg/kg. Patients treated during dose escalation were battling hepatocellular carcinoma, melanoma, renal cell or head and neck cancer.

Study-level findings and limits: Among the lowest peripheral clonal expansion occurred in 0.1-3.0 mg/kg partial responders. The work left the antigen specificity of expanded peripheral T cells undetermined.

The CDR3 is 14 amino acids. V dropped 8 bases and J dropped 2 bases, with 12 bases sitting between them. Per the germline V gene, CDR1 is MNHEY and CDR2 is SMNVEV (reference sequence). This table comes from immunoSEQ multiplex PCR, and its TCRdb copy is limited to in-frame clones, with some not included. Of about 46,000 clones detected, roughly nine tenths appear once; the ten largest clones hold around 4.7%. Here the sequenced sample was CD4+ or CD8+ T cells sorted from blood, taken in a trial of the OX40 agonist ivuxolimab. This receptor was identified in an adult with an advanced solid tumor such as melanoma, head and neck, liver or kidney cancer. V is TRBV27 and J is TRBJ2-2, with D perhaps matching TRBD2 (6 bases). The DNA of the CDR3 is TGTGCCAGCCTCCCGGGACTCAACACCGGGGAGCTGTTTTTT. Translated, it gives CASLPGLNTGELFF.